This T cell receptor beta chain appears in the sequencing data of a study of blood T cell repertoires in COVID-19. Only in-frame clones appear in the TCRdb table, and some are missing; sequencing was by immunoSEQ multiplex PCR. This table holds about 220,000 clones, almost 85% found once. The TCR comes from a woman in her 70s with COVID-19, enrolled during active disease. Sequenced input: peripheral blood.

This CDR3 reads CASGSAGGPSEQYF. CDR3 DNA: TGTGCCTCTGGGTCGGCGGGAGGGCCGAGCGAGCAGTACTTC. V gene TRBV7-9 combines with J gene TRBJ2-7; the match to TRBD2 covers 9 bases. CDR1 and CDR2 (germline): SEHNR, FQNEAQ (reference sequence). This CDR3 contains 14 residues. V lost 11 bases, J lost 6 bases, and 14 bases stayed unmatched.